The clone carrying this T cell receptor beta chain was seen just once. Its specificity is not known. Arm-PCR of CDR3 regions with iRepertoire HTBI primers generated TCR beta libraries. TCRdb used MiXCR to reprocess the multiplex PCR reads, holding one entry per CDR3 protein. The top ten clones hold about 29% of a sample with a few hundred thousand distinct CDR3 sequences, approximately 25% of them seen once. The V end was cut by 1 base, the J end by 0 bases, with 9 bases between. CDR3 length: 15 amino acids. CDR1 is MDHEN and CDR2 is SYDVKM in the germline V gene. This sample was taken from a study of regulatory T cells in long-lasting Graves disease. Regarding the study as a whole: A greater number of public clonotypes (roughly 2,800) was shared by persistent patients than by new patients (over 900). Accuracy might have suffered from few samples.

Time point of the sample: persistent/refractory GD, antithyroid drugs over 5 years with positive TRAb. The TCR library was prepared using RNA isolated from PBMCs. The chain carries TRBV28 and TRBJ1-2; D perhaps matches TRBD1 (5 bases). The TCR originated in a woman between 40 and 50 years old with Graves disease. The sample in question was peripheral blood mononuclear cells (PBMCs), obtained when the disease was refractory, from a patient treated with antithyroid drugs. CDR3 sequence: CASSLSKGTNYGYTF. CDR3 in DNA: TGTGCCAGCAGTTTATCTAAGGGGACTAACTATGGCTACACCTTC.